The 16 T cell receptor beta chains below were found in one sample sequenced in a study of CD8 T cells in Susac syndrome. A quantity of about 0.5 to 1 ug RNA underwent reverse transcription using random hexamers. MiXCR was run by TCRdb on the immunoSEQ multiplex PCR reads, yielding one entry per CDR3 protein. The data hold approximately 260,000 distinct CDR3 sequences, with about 96% observed a single time. Sequencing input: CD4+ T cells from PBMCs. These receptor sequences come from a human donor with Susac syndrome.

J is TRBJ2-7 and V is TRBV6-1; D gene uncertain. CDR3 length: 16 residues. The V gene's germline CDR1 is MNHNS and CDR2 SASEGT. Trimming took 2 bases from V and 0 from J, leaving 14 bases between them. For the CDR3, the DNA is TGTGCCAGCAGTGAATACGGCGGCAAAAGCTCCTACGAGCAGTACTTC. Translated: CASSEYGGKSSYEQYF.

V gene TRBV20-1 combines with J gene TRBJ2-7, with 8 bases that match TRBD2. The germline CDR1 and CDR2 sequences are DFQATT and SNEGSKA (reference sequence). V was clipped by 5 bases and J by 3 bases; unmatched bases: 6. The CDR3 sequence is 13 residues long. This CDR3 is CSAASSGFYEQYF. The CDR3 nucleotides read TGCAGTGCTGCTTCTAGCGGGTTCTACGAGCAGTACTTC.

The chain employs TRBV2 and TRBJ2-5; no definite D call. Trimming took off 4 bases at V and 0 bases at J, with 9 bases between the two ends. The CDR3 runs 14 residues. Germline CDR1 is SNHLY and CDR2 is FYNNEI. The CDR3 nucleotides read TGTGCCAGCAGTGGAGAGGACGACCAAGAGACCCAGTACTTC. Encoded protein: CASSGEDDQETQYF.

V is TRBV3-1 and J is TRBJ2-7; the D gene is possibly TRBD2 (6 bases). CDR1 is LGHDT, CDR2 YNNKEL, per germline (reference sequence). This CDR3 comprises 14 residues. Deletions cut 4 bases from V and 4 bases from J, with 14 bases between. For the CDR3, the DNA is TGTGCCAGCAGCCGAGCCCCGGGGGAATACGAGCAGTACTTC. Translation: CASSRAPGEYEQYF.

This clonotype occurred once. V is TRBV4-1 and J is TRBJ1-2; weak D call: TRBD1 (6 bases). V was trimmed by 1 base and J by 1 base, leaving 13 bases between them. CDR3 length equals 16 residues. The germline gives CDR1 MGHRA, CDR2 YSYEKL. The CDR3 nucleotides are TGCGCCAGCAGCCAAGTCGGTTCCAGGGGTAACTATGGCTACACCTTC. It codes for CASSQVGSRGNYGYTF.

The DNA of the CDR3 is TGTGCCAGCAGCGGTTCGGGGCAGGGGGCTTTCGAGACCCAGTACTTC. As protein: CASSGSGQGAFETQYF. The chain links TRBV11-2 to TRBJ2-5; 8 nucleotides line up with TRBD1. This CDR3 has 16 amino acids. CDR1 is SGHAT and CDR2 is FQNNGV in the germline V gene. V lost 5 bases to trimming and J lost 5 bases; unmatched junction nucleotides: 13.

The chain combines TRBV18 with TRBJ1-2; TRBD1 is a possible D gene (6 bases). The V end was cut by 0 bases, the J end by 5 bases, with 13 bases between. CDR3 size: 15 residues. CDR1 and CDR2 (germline): KGHSH, LQKENI. The chain's CDR3 is CASSPPGGGIYGYTF. The CDR3 DNA sequence: TGTGCCAGCTCACCACCTGGGGGCGGGATTTATGGCTACACCTTC.

V usage is TRBV4-1 and J usage is TRBJ2-1; 8 bases fit TRBD2. CDR3 length: 16 residues. V was clipped by 0 bases and J by 7 bases; unmatched bases: 8. Germline V lookup: CDR1 MGHRA, CDR2 YSYEKL. CDR3 DNA: TGCGCCAGCAGCCAAGAAGGCGGGAGGAGAGGAAATGAGCAGTTCTTC. Amino acids: CASSQEGGRRGNEQFF.

The chain is built from TRBV5-1 and TRBJ2-2; D gene uncertain. This CDR3 is 13 amino acids long. CDR1 is SGHRS and CDR2 is YFSETQ in the germline V gene. V lost 1 base and J lost 4, with 5 bases in between. This CDR3 reads CASSLKFTGELFF. The CDR3 region has the DNA TGCGCCAGCAGCTTGAAATTCACCGGGGAGCTGTTTTTT.

V is TRBV28 and J is TRBJ2-7; D ambiguous. This CDR3 contains 12 residues. CDR1 and CDR2 from the germline V gene are MDHEN and SYDVKM. V gave up 1 base and J gave up 6 bases, with 7 bases separating them. The CDR3 reads CASSLLWGEQYF. The CDR3 bases are TGTGCCAGCAGTTTATTGTGGGGCGAGCAGTACTTC.

This rearrangement joins TRBV29-1 to TRBJ2-3, with 8 bases fitting TRBD2. Trimming cost V 7 bases and J 0 bases; bases outside gene matches: 15. Per the germline V gene, CDR1 is SQVTM and CDR2 is ANQGSEA. CDR3 length: 17 residues. DNA for the CDR3: TGCAGCGGTCGGTCCCTAGTCTCTAGCGGGAGCACAGATACGCAGTATTTT. Translated, it gives CSGRSLVSSGSTDTQYF.

The chain's CDR3 is CASSGGANQPQHF. The CDR3 region has the DNA TGTGCCAGTAGTGGTGGGGCCAATCAGCCCCAGCATTTT. The chain links TRBV19 to TRBJ1-5, with D possibly being TRBD1 (5 bases). CDR3 length equals 13 residues. The germline gives CDR1 LNHDA, CDR2 SQIVND (reference sequence). V was shortened by 5 bases and J by 3 bases, with 8 bases between the two germline ends.

The rearrangement joins TRBV5-1 to TRBJ1-4, with D hard to call. Germline assignment: CDR1 SGHRS and CDR2 YFSETQ. This CDR3 is 16 amino acids long. Trimming removed 1 base at V and 5 bases at J, with 15 bases between. CDR3 DNA sequence: TGCGCCAGCAGCTTGCAAGGTTGGACGAGCAATGAAAAACTGTTTTTT. This encodes CASSLQGWTSNEKLFF.

This clonotype was found once. The chain recombines TRBV30 with TRBJ2-5, with D perhaps given as TRBD1 or TRBD2 (7 bases each). The CDR3 length is 14 residues. Germline V gives CDR1 GTSNPN, CDR2 SVGIG (reference sequence). Trimming took 4 bases from V and 5 from J, leaving 17 bases between them. The CDR3 nucleotides read TGTGCCTGGAACTTACAGGGGAGGGGGGAGACCCAGTACTTC. It specifies CAWNLQGRGETQYF.

This sequence joins TRBV6-5 and TRBJ2-2; D is unclear. Deletions cut 4 bases from V and 2 bases from J, with 17 bases between. CDR1 is MNHEY and CDR2 is SVGAGI in the germline V gene. The CDR3 has 17 residues. CDR3 sequence (DNA): TGTGCCAGCAGTTCCCCGATGTTGATAGCCAACACCGGGGAGCTGTTTTTT. It specifies CASSSPMLIANTGELFF.

This chain links TRBV6-6 with TRBJ2-1; TRBD1 matches at 9 bases. After removal of 5 bases from V and 4 bases from J, the junction contained 3 bases not matched to a gene. CDR1 is MNHNY, CDR2 SVGAGI, per germline (reference sequence). There are 14 residues in the CDR3. CDR3 sequence reads: CASSVGQGYNEQFF. CDR3 coding DNA: TGTGCCAGCAGTGTAGGACAGGGGTACAATGAGCAGTTCTTC.